This T cell receptor (beta chain) stems from a study of blood T cells in healthy people across ages. Primed by a sample-barcoded 5' primer and a J-beta primer mix, a second PCR proceeded for about 6 to 12 cycles. TCRdb recomputed calls from the 5' RACE reads with MiXCR, one row per CDR3 protein. The sample yields about 650,000 distinct CDR3 sequences, around 32% seen once. This clonotype was seen repeatedly, ten times or more. Germline V lookup: CDR1 LGHNA, CDR2 YNFKEQ. Trimming left V 1 base short and J 10 bases short, with 20 bases between. The CDR3 is 16 amino acids. Total RNA amounts of at least 5.5 micrograms were extracted per sample.

The sequence derives from a woman older than 75 in good health. Sequenced input: blood. J is TRBJ2-1 and V is TRBV4-2; unclear D gene. CDR3 protein: CASSQGINYPRAEQFF. For the CDR3, the DNA is TGTGCCAGCAGCCAAGGAATAAACTACCCGAGAGCCGAGCAGTTCTTC.